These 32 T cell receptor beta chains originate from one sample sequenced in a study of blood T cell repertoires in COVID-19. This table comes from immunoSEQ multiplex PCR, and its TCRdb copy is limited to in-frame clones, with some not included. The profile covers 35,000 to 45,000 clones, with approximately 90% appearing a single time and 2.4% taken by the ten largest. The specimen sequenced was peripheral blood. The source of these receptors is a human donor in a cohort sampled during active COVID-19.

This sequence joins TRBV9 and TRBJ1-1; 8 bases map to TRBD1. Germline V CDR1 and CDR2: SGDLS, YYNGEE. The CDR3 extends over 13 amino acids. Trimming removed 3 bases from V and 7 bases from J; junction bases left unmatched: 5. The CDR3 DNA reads TGTGCCAGCAGCGGTTCAGGGGGCGGTGAAGCTTTCTTT. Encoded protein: CASSGSGGGEAFF.

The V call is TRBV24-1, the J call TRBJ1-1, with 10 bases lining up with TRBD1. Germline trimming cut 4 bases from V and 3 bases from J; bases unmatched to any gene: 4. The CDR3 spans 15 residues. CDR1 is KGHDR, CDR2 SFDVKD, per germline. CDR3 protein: CATSEAGTGDTEAFF. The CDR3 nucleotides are TGTGCCACCAGTGAGGCCGGGACAGGGGACACTGAAGCTTTCTTT.

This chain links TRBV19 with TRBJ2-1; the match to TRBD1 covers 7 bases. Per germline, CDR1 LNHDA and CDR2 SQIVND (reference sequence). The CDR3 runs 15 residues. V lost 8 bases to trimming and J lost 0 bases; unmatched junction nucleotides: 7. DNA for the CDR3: TGTGCCAGTTGCCAGGGGGACCCCTCCTACAATGAGCAGTTCTTC. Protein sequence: CASCQGDPSYNEQFF.

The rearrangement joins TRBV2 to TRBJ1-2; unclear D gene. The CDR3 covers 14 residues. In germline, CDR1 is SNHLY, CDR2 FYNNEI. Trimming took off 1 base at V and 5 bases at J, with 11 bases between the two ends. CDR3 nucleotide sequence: TGTGCCAGCAGTGAAGTCGGGAAAAAATATGGCTACACCTTC. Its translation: CASSEVGKKYGYTF.

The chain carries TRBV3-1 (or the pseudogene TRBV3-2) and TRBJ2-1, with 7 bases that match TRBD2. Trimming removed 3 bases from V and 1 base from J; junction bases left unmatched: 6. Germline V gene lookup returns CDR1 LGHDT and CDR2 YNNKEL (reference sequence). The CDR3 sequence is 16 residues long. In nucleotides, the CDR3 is TGTGCCAGCAGCCACCTGGGGGGGGGTTCCTACAATGAGCAGTTCTTC. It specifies CASSHLGGGSYNEQFF.

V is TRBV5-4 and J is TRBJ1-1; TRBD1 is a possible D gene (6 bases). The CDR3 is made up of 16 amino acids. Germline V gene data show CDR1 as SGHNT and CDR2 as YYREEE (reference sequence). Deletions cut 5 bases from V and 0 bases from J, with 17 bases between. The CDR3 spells CASRPQGSLMNTEAFF. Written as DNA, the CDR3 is TGTGCCAGCAGACCCCAGGGGTCCCTAATGAACACTGAAGCTTTCTTT.

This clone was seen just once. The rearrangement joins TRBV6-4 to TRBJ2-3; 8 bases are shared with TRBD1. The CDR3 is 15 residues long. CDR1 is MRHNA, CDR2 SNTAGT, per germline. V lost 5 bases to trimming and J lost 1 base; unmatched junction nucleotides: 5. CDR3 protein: CASSPQGAGTDTQYF. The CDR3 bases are TGTGCCAGCAGTCCCCAGGGGGCGGGCACAGATACGCAGTATTTT.

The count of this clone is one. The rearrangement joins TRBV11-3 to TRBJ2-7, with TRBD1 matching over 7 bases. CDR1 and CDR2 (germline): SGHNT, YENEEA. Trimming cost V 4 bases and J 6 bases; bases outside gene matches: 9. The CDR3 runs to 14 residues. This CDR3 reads CASSSSGQRREQYF. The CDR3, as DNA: TGTGCCAGCAGCTCATCGGGACAGCGGCGCGAGCAGTACTTC. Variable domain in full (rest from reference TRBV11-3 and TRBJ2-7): EAGVVQSPRYKIIEKKQPVAFWCNPISGHNTLYWYLQNLGQGPELLIRYENEEAVDDSQLPKDRFSAERLKGVDSTLKIQPAELGDSAVYLCASSSSGQRREQYFGPGTRLTVT.

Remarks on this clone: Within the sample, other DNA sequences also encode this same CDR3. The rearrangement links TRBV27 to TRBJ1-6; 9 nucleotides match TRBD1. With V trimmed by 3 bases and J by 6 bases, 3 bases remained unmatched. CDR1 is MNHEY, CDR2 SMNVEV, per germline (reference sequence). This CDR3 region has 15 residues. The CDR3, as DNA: TGTGCCAGCAGTTTCGGGACAGGGCTTAATTCACCCCTCCACTTT. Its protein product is CASSFGTGLNSPLHF.

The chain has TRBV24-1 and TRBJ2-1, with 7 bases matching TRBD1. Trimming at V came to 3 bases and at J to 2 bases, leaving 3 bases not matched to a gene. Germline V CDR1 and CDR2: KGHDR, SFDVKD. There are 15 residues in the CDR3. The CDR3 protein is CATSDGTAPYNEQFF. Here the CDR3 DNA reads TGTGCCACCAGTGATGGGACAGCCCCCTACAATGAGCAGTTCTTC.

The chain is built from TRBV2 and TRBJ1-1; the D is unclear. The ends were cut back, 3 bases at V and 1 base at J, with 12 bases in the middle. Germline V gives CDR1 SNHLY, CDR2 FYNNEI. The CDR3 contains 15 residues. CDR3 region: CASSDFEAGNTEAFF. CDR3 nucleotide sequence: TGTGCCAGCAGTGATTTCGAAGCGGGGAACACTGAAGCTTTCTTT.

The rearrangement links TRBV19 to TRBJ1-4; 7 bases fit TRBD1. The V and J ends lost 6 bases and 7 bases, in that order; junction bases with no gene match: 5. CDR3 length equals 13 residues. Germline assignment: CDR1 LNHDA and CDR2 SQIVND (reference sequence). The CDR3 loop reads CASSTGVFEKLFF. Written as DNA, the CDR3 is TGTGCCAGTAGCACAGGGGTTTTTGAAAAACTGTTTTTT.

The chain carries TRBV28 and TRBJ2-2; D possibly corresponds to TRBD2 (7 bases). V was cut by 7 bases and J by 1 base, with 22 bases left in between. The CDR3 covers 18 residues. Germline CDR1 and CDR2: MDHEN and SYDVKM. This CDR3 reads CASTSAGGGRKNTGELFF. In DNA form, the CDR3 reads TGTGCCAGCACTTCAGCTGGGGGGGGGCGCAAGAACACCGGGGAGCTGTTTTTT.

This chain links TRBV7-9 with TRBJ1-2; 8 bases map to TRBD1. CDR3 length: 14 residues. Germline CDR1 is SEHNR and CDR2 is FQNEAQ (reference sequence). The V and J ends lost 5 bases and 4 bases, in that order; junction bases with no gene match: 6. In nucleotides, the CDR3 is TGTGCCAGCAGCACTGGACAGGGCAGCTATGGCTACACCTTC. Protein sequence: CASSTGQGSYGYTF.

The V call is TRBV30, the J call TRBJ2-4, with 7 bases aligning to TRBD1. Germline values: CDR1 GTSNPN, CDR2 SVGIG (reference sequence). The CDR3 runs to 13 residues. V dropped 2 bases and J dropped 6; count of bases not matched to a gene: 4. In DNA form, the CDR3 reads TGTGCCTGGAGTAAGGGGGCGGGAAACATTCAGTACTTC. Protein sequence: CAWSKGAGNIQYF.

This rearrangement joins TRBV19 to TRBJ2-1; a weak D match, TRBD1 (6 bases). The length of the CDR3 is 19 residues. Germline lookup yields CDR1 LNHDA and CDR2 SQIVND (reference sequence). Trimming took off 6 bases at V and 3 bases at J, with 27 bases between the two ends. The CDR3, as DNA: TGTGCCAGTAGAACCTCCTGGCCGACAGGTCCCAGAATCTACAATGAGCAGTTCTTC. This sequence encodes CASRTSWPTGPRIYNEQFF.

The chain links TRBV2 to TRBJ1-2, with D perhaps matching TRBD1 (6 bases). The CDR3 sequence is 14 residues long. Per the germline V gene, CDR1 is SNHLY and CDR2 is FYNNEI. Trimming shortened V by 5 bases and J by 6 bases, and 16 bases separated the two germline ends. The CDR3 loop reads CASSSTGTINGYTF. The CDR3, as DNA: TGTGCCAGCAGTTCTACTGGGACAATCAATGGCTACACCTTC.

The CDR3 is CSGRDRYYEQYF. CDR3 sequence (DNA): TGCAGCGGCCGGGACAGGTATTACGAGCAGTACTTC. The chain joins TRBV29-1 to TRBJ2-7, with 8 bases that match TRBD1. Germline V lookup: CDR1 SQVTM, CDR2 ANQGSEA. CDR3 length: 12 amino acids. Unmatched junction bases numbered 6, after V lost 7 bases and J lost 4 bases.

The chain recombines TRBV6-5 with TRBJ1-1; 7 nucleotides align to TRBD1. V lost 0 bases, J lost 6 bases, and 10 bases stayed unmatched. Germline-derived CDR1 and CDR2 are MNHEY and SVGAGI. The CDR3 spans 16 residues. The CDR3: CASSYSDHRGIPEAFF. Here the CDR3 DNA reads TGTGCCAGCAGTTACTCGGACCACAGGGGAATTCCTGAAGCTTTCTTT.

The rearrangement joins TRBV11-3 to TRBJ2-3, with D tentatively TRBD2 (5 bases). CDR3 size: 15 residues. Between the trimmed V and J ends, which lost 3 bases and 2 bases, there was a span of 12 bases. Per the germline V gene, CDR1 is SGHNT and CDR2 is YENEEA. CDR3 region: CASSFGIADTDTQYF. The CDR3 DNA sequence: TGTGCCAGCAGCTTCGGGATCGCCGACACAGATACGCAGTATTTT.

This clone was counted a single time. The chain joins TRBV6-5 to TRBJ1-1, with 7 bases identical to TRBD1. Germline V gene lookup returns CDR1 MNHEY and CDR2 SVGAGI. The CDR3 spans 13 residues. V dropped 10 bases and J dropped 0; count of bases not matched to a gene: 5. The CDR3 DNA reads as TGTGCCATTAGACAGGGACTGAACACTGAAGCTTTCTTT. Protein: CAIRQGLNTEAFF.

The CDR3 here is CASSELGQGNPGELFF. CDR3 sequence (DNA): TGTGCCAGCAGTGAATTGGGACAGGGAAATCCCGGGGAGCTGTTTTTT. The chain uses TRBV2 and TRBJ2-2, with 9 nucleotides matching TRBD1. The CDR3 spans 16 residues. The germline V gene encodes CDR1 SNHLY and CDR2 FYNNEI. The trim removed 2 bases at V and 6 bases at J, leaving 7 bases unmatched. Variable domain in full (rest from reference TRBV2 and TRBJ2-2): EPEVTQTPSHQVTQMGQEVILRCVPISNHLYFYWYRQILGQKVEFLVSFYNNEISEKSEIFDDQFSVERPDGSNFTLKIRSTKLEDSAMYFCASSELGQGNPGELFFGEGSRLTVL.

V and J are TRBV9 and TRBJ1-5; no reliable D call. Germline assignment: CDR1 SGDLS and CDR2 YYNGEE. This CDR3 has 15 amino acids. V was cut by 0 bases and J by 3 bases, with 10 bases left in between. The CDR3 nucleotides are TGTGCCAGCAGCGTAGACGGTGCTTCCAATCAGCCCCAGCATTTT. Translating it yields CASSVDGASNQPQHF.

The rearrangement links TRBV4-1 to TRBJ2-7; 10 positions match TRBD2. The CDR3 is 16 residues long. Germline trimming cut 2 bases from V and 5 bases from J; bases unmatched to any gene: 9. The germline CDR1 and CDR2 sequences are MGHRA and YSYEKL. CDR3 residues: CASSQQAGGPRDEQYF. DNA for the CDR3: TGCGCCAGCAGCCAACAAGCGGGGGGGCCACGGGACGAGCAGTACTTC.

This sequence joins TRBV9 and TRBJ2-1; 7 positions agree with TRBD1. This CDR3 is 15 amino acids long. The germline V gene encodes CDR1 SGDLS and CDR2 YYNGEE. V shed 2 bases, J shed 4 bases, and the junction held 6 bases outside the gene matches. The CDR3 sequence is CASSVTGERYNEQFF. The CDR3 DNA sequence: TGTGCCAGCAGCGTCACAGGGGAACGTTACAATGAGCAGTTCTTC.

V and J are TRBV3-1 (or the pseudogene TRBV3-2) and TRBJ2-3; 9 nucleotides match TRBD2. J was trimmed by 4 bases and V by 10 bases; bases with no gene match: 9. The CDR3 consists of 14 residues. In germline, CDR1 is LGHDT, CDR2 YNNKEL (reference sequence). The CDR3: CAISGRGGADTQYF. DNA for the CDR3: TGTGCCATCTCGGGACGCGGGGGGGCAGATACGCAGTATTTT.

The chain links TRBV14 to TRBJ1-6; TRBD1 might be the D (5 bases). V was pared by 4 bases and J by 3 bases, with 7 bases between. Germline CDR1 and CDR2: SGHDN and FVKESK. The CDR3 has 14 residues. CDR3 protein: CASSLRGYNSPLHF. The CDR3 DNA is TGTGCCAGCAGCCTAAGGGGCTATAATTCACCCCTCCACTTT. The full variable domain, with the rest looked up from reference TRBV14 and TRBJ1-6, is EAGVTQFPSHSVIEKGQTVTLRCDPISGHDNLYWYRRVMGKEIKFLLHFVKESKQDESGMPNNRFLAERTGGTYSTLKVQPAELEDSGVYFCASSLRGYNSPLHFGNGTRLTVT.

CDR3 DNA sequence: TGTGCCAGCAGCTTAACCTGGGAGCGGATGAACACTGAAGCTTTCTTT. It is translated as CASSLTWERMNTEAFF. The rearrangement links TRBV5-4 to TRBJ1-1; D is uncertain. Looked up from germline, CDR1 is SGHNT and CDR2 is YYREEE (reference sequence). The length of the CDR3 is 16 residues. Trimming removed 2 bases from V and 0 bases from J, with 14 bases in between.

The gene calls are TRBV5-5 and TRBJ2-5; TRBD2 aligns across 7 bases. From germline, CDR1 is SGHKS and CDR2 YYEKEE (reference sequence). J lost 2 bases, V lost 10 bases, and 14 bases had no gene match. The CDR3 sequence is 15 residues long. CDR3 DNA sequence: TGTGCCGCACAAATGACCGGGGGGAGACAAGAGACCCAGTACTTC. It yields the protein CAAQMTGGRQETQYF. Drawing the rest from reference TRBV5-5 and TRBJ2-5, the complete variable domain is DAGVTQSPTHLIKTRGQQVTLRCSPISGHKSVSWYQQVLGQGPQFIFQYYEKEERGRGNFPDRFSARQFPNYSSELNVNALLLGDSALYLCAAQMTGGRQETQYFGPGTRLLVL.

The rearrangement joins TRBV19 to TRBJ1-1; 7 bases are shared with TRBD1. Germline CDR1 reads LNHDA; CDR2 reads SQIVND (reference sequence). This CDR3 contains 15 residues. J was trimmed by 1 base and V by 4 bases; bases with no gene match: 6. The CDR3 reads CASSTHRTGNTEAFF. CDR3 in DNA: TGTGCCAGTAGTACCCATCGGACAGGGAACACTGAAGCTTTCTTT.

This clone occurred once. The CDR3 DNA is TGTGCCAGCAGTTCCCTAGCGCTCGGGGGGGGCGATGAGCAGTTCTTC. Its protein is CASSSLALGGGDEQFF. This chain connects TRBV6-6 to TRBJ2-1; TRBD2 matches at 8 bases. Germline trimming cut 4 bases from V and 8 bases from J; bases unmatched to any gene: 13. The CDR3 is made up of 16 amino acids. The germline V gene has CDR1 MNHNY and CDR2 SVGAGI (reference sequence).

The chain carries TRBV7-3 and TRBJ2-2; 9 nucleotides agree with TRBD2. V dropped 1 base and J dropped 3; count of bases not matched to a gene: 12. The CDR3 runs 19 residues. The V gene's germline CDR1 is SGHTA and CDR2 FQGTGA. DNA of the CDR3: TGTGCCAGCAGCTTAAGTCTAGCGGGGACCAGCGTGTACACCGGGGAGCTGTTTTTT. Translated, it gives CASSLSLAGTSVYTGELFF.